This TCR beta chain was observed in a study of cytomegalovirus exposure and HLA in healthy donors. PCR was performed using 60 Vbeta and 13 Jbeta primers. Sequencing used immunoSEQ multiplex PCR; TCRdb keeps in-frame clones, though not all of them. The table lists more than 100,000 clones, roughly 60% of them singletons. This receptor was identified in a man aged 40-49 years in good health and CMV-seropositive. The material sequenced was PBMCs.

The DNA for the CDR3 is TGCGCCAGCAGCCACGTAACGCCAGGACTAGCGGGGGGCGGAGGCTACGAGCAGTACTTC. Encoded protein: CASSHVTPGLAGGGGYEQYF. The chain joins TRBV4-1 to TRBJ2-7, with 14 nucleotides matching TRBD2. The trim removed 3 bases at V and 3 bases at J, leaving 16 bases unmatched. The CDR3 is made up of 20 amino acids. Germline CDR1 is MGHRA and CDR2 is YSYEKL.